The 6 T cell receptor beta chains presented below share a single source sample, sequenced in a study of CD8+CD57+ T cells in acquired aplastic anemia (dated 2018 in TCRdb). The patients picked for sequencing were ones in whom flow cytometry had shown an expansion of CD8+CD57+ cells. Sequenced using an Illumina HiSeq 2000. Genomic DNA was used as template for profiling of TCR beta VDJ combinations and CDR3 sequences. TCRdb redid the processing of the public reads, applying fastp at Q25 and MiXCR, and retained in-frame beta chains. Each CDR3 protein appears once, grouped with its most common genes and DNA. This sample is represented by around 250,000 distinct CDR3 sequences; approximately 86% of them were singletons. Less than 50% of the sample is held by the ten biggest clonotypes. What was sequenced was sorted CD4+, CD8+, or CD8+CD57+ T cells (not recorded which) from PBMCs. These receptors were taken from a human donor with aplastic anemia.

This chain connects TRBV2 to TRBJ2-7; a weak D match, TRBD2 (5 bases). CDR3 size: 13 residues. Germline V CDR1 and CDR2: SNHLY, FYNNEI. CDR3: CASSPGSTYNEHV. The CDR3 nucleotides read TGTGCCAGCAGTCCGGGATCAACCTACAATGAGCACGTC.

The CDR3 is CSASGRLNTEAFF. As DNA, the CDR3 is TGCAGTGCTTCCGGACGGCTGAACACTGAAGCTTTCTTT. The chain uses TRBV20-1 and TRBJ1-1; D remains ambiguous. Trimming pared 5 bases from V and 0 bases from J, leaving 10 bases between. This CDR3 region has 13 residues. Germline-derived CDR1 and CDR2 are DFQATT and SNEGSKA (reference sequence).

CDR3 protein: CSARGLESSGANVLTF. The CDR3 DNA reads as TGCAGTGCTAGAGGCCTGGAGAGCTCTGGGGCCAACGTCCTGACTTTC. V and J are TRBV20-1 and TRBJ2-6; no reliable D call. The CDR3 contains 16 residues. Trimming shortened V by 1 base and J by 0 bases, and 10 bases separated the two germline ends. Germline CDR1 DFQATT, CDR2 SNEGSKA (reference sequence).

The V gene is TRBV5-4, the J gene TRBJ2-1; no clear D gene. The CDR3 has 16 amino acids. Germline V gene lookup returns CDR1 SGHNT and CDR2 YYREEE (reference sequence). V lost 4 bases to trimming and J lost 8 bases, with 22 bases between them. The CDR3 reads CASSPGGGNGQDEQFF. The CDR3 DNA reads as TGTGCCAGCAGCCCCGGTGGCGGAAACGGTCAGGATGAGCAGTTCTTC.

This chain connects TRBV7-2 to TRBJ2-1; D gene ambiguous. The CDR3 is 12 amino acids. CDR1 and CDR2 (germline): SGHTA, FQGNSA. V was shortened by 6 bases and J by 5 bases, with 8 bases between the two germline ends. The CDR3 DNA is TGTGCCAGCAGACGACTTGACAATGAGCAGTTCTTC. Protein product: CASRRLDNEQFF.

The rearrangement links TRBV19 to TRBJ1-1, with D perhaps matching TRBD1 (5 bases). Looked up from germline, CDR1 is LNHDA and CDR2 is SQIVND (reference sequence). V dropped 9 bases and J dropped 3 bases, with 20 bases sitting between them. The length of the CDR3 is 15 residues. DNA of the CDR3: TGTGCCAGCTGCGGGGGGGGGACCCTGGACACTGAAGCTTTCTTT. Translation gives CASCGGGTLDTEAFF.